The 25 T cell receptor beta chains in this list originate from one sample, sequenced in a study of T cell repertoires in cytomegalovirus infection. TCRdb passed the reads through MiXCR, listing each CDR3 protein once. The table lists under 300,000 distinct CDR3 sequences, 15% to 20% of them singletons. The specimen sequenced was CD8+ T cells from PBMCs. Receptors originate from a human donor in good health (CMV status not recorded). Some clones in this sample may be carry-over from other donors' samples.

Many counts were recorded for this clonotype. The V and J genes are TRBV5-6 and TRBJ2-7; D remains unclear. V dropped 0 bases and J dropped 7 bases, with 8 bases sitting between them. The CDR3 has 12 residues. From germline, CDR1 is SGHDT and CDR2 YYEEEE. The CDR3 region is CASSLGVEEQYF. The CDR3 DNA is TGTGCCAGCAGCTTGGGAGTGGAAGAGCAGTACTTC.

The J gene is TRBJ1-1, the V gene TRBV4-1; no clear D. Germline values: CDR1 MGHRA, CDR2 YSYEKL. The CDR3 extends over 15 amino acids. V was trimmed by 0 bases and J by 1 base, leaving 9 bases between them. DNA of the CDR3: TGCGCCAGCAGCCAAGATTCCCTCTGGAACACTGAAGCTTTCTTT. Translating gives CASSQDSLWNTEAFF.

V and J are TRBV7-2 and TRBJ2-1, with TRBD2 identical over 12 bases. V lost 5 bases, J lost 10 bases, and 9 bases stayed unmatched. The germline CDR1 and CDR2 sequences are SGHTA and FQGNSA. The CDR3 consists of 15 residues. The CDR3 region has the DNA TGTGCCAGCAGCACGACTAGCGGGGGATCTCGGGAGCAGTTCTTC. Its protein product is CASSTTSGGSREQFF.

This clonotype was observed a few times. The chain uses TRBV7-9 and TRBJ2-3; tentatively, D is TRBD1 or TRBD2 (6 bases each). The CDR3 spans 15 residues. Germline V lookup: CDR1 SEHNR, CDR2 FQNEAQ (reference sequence). V gave up 4 bases and J gave up 5 bases, with 16 bases separating them. CDR3 DNA: TGTGCCAGCAGCTCCCGGCGGGGACAACAAGATACGCAGTATTTT. Protein sequence: CASSSRRGQQDTQYF.

This clonotype was counted only a few times. The chain employs TRBV29-1 and TRBJ2-2; TRBD1 might be the D (5 bases). The germline V gene encodes CDR1 SQVTM and CDR2 ANQGSEA. This CDR3 has 13 amino acids. V lost 6 bases and J 7 bases, leaving 15 bases between the germline ends. CDR3 nucleotides: TGCAGCGTGCCTAGGGGTAGGGTCGGGGAGCTGTTTTTT. Residues: CSVPRGRVGELFF.

The chain is built from TRBV25-1 and TRBJ1-5; tentative D call: TRBD1 (5 bases). The V end lost 3 bases, the J end lost 5 bases, and 11 bases lay between the germline ends. The CDR3 runs to 14 residues. Germline V CDR1 and CDR2: MGHDK, SYGVNS. The CDR3 sequence is CASSEWGDDQPQHF. DNA of the CDR3: TGTGCCAGCAGTGAGTGGGGCGACGATCAGCCCCAGCATTTT.

This clonotype was found once. The V call is TRBV4-3, the J call TRBJ2-1, with 11 bases fitting TRBD2. The CDR3 totals 15 residues. Germline CDR1 is LGHNA and CDR2 is YSLEER. V gave up 4 bases and J gave up 2 bases; unmatched junction bases: 1. CDR3 in amino acids: CASSPGLAAYNEQFF. The CDR3 DNA sequence: TGCGCCAGCAGCCCGGGACTAGCGGCCTACAATGAGCAGTTCTTC.

This clonotype was counted many times. The V and J genes are TRBV7-2 and TRBJ1-3, with D perhaps TRBD1 (5 bases). This CDR3 has 17 residues. V was clipped by 1 base and J by 1 base, with 14 bases between them. Germline V gene data show CDR1 as SGHTA and CDR2 as FQGNSA. CDR3 sequence: CASSLVLGLSSGNTIYF. DNA of the CDR3: TGTGCCAGCAGCTTAGTATTGGGACTCTCATCTGGAAACACCATATATTTT. The complete variable domain, with remaining parts taken from reference TRBV7-2 and TRBJ1-3, reads GAGVSQSPSNKVTEKGKDVELRCDPISGHTALYWYRQSLGQGLEFLIYFQGNSAPDKSGLPSDRFSAERTGGSVSTLTIQRTQQEDSAVYLCASSLVLGLSSGNTIYFGEGSWLTVV.

This clonotype was seen only a few times. This chain links TRBV20-1 with TRBJ1-2; D is undetermined. Germline V CDR1 and CDR2: DFQATT, SNEGSKA (reference sequence). V dropped 5 bases and J dropped 8 bases, with 24 bases sitting between them. The CDR3 totals 15 residues. The CDR3 protein is CSAVTLEGGQRGYTF. The CDR3, as DNA: TGCAGTGCTGTAACCCTAGAGGGAGGGCAGAGGGGCTACACCTTC.

The chain recombines TRBV28 with TRBJ1-1; possibly TRBD1 for D (6 bases). V lost 7 bases, J lost 8 bases, and 23 bases lay in between. The CDR3 loop spans 15 amino acids. Looked up from germline, CDR1 is MDHEN and CDR2 is SYDVKM. The CDR3 is CASMLRAGGASEAFF. In DNA form, the CDR3 reads TGTGCCAGCATGCTCAGAGCGGGGGGCGCATCCGAAGCTTTCTTT.

This clonotype was counted ten times or more. The chain employs TRBV7-2 and TRBJ1-3; D unresolved. With 0 bases removed from V and 0 bases from J, the gap between germline ends came to 12 bases. The CDR3 totals 17 residues. Germline lookup yields CDR1 SGHTA and CDR2 FQGNSA. CDR3 in DNA: TGTGCCAGCAGCTTAGCGATCGGGGATCTCTCTGGAAACACCATATATTTT. Amino acids: CASSLAIGDLSGNTIYF.

Many counts were recorded for this clonotype. This sequence joins TRBV20-1 and TRBJ2-1, with 12 bases aligning to TRBD2. CDR3 length equals 14 residues. CDR1 and CDR2 from the germline V gene are DFQATT and SNEGSKA (reference sequence). The J segment lost 3 bases and the V segment lost 5 bases, leaving 2 bases of the junction unmatched. The CDR3 loop is CSAPTSGGYNEQFF. The CDR3 DNA sequence: TGCAGTGCTCCGACTAGCGGGGGCTACAATGAGCAGTTCTTC.

V is TRBV6-5 and J is TRBJ1-2, with 8 bases lining up with TRBD1. Germline values: CDR1 MNHEY, CDR2 SVGAGI. The trim removed 0 bases at V and 4 bases at J, leaving 1 base unmatched. This CDR3 is built from 14 residues. CDR3 in amino acids: CASSYSDRAYGYTF. CDR3 nucleotides: TGTGCCAGCAGTTACTCGGACAGGGCCTATGGCTACACCTTC.

The chain links TRBV29-1 to TRBJ2-1; 9 bases match TRBD2. Germline V gives CDR1 SQVTM, CDR2 ANQGSEA. The CDR3 loop spans 13 amino acids. The V gene end was trimmed by 3 bases and the J gene end by 10 bases; junction bases not matched to a gene: 7. CDR3 sequence (DNA): TGCAGCGTTGACTCTGGGCTAGCGGGGGAGCAGTTCTTC. Its translation is CSVDSGLAGEQFF.

This clonotype has at least ten counts. The chain joins TRBV28 to TRBJ2-7; D gene uncertain. Germline CDR1 MDHEN, CDR2 SYDVKM. The CDR3 has 13 residues. Trimming shortened V by 1 base and J by 3 bases, and 7 bases separated the two germline ends. CDR3 protein: CASSLLGRYEQYF. For the CDR3, the DNA is TGTGCCAGCAGTTTATTAGGCCGCTACGAGCAGTACTTC. The whole variable domain, filled in from reference TRBV28 and TRBJ2-7, reads DVKVTQSSRYLVKRTGEKVFLECVQDMDHENMFWYRQDPGLGLRLIYFSYDVKMKEKGDIPEGYSVSREKKERFSLILESASTNQTSMYLCASSLLGRYEQYFGPGTRLTVT.

This clonotype has at least ten counts. This chain joins TRBV7-2 and TRBJ1-5, with D uncertain. The V end lost 0 bases, the J end lost 6 bases, and 12 bases lay between the germline ends. Per the germline V gene, CDR1 is SGHTA and CDR2 is FQGNSA. The CDR3 has 15 residues. The CDR3 coding sequence is TGTGCCAGCAGCTTAGCGCCGCTAATCAGTCAGCCCCAGCATTTT. Translation gives CASSLAPLISQPQHF.

The rearrangement uses TRBV13 and TRBJ1-1; no clear D gene. V dropped 4 bases and J dropped 4 bases, with 4 bases sitting between them. This CDR3 comprises 11 residues. Germline loops: CDR1 PRHDT, CDR2 FYEKMQ (reference sequence). This chain's CDR3 is CASSSSTEAFF. CDR3 DNA: TGTGCCAGCAGCTCCTCCACTGAAGCTTTCTTT.

There are a few counts of this clonotype. The chain is built from TRBV10-2 and TRBJ2-1; D could derive from TRBD1 or TRBD2 (5 bases each). Looked up from germline, CDR1 is WSHSY and CDR2 is SAAADI. This CDR3 has 12 amino acids. Trimming stripped 5 bases from V and 10 bases from J, with 12 bases between. CDR3 coding DNA: TGCGCCAGCAGTCCGGGGCCGGGAGAGCAGTTCTTC. It translates to CASSPGPGEQFF.

This clonotype was found once. This rearrangement joins TRBV28 to TRBJ2-1; D unclear. Trimming removed 3 bases from V and 3 bases from J, with 6 bases in between. The CDR3 runs 13 residues. Germline assignment: CDR1 MDHEN and CDR2 SYDVKM. The CDR3 nucleotides read TGTGCCAGCAGTTTCGTGGACTACAATGAGCAGTTCTTC. Translation: CASSFVDYNEQFF.

This clonotype appeared a few times. V gene TRBV4-1 combines with J gene TRBJ2-1; 11 bases are shared with TRBD2. Germline CDR1 and CDR2: MGHRA and YSYEKL. The J segment lost 3 bases and the V segment lost 0 bases, leaving 4 bases of the junction unmatched. This CDR3 comprises 17 residues. The CDR3: CASSQEPGLADYNEQFF. The CDR3, as DNA: TGCGCCAGCAGCCAAGAACCGGGACTAGCGGACTACAATGAGCAGTTCTTC.

Of note for this clonotype: The junction does not match germline at one end; this may be a read error. This sequence joins TRBV28 and TRBJ1-5; 8 bases line up with TRBD1. This CDR3 has 12 amino acids. Germline V CDR1 and CDR2: MDHEN, SYDVKM. The DNA for the CDR3 is TGTGCCATCAGTTCAGGGGGCCAGCCCCAGCATTTT. Its translation is CAISSGGQPQHF.

This clonotype was counted at least ten times. The rearrangement links TRBV12-3 or TRBV12-4 to TRBJ2-7; tentatively, D is TRBD1 (6 bases). Trimming shortened V by 5 bases and J by 2 bases, and 19 bases separated the two germline ends. This CDR3 contains 16 residues. The DNA of the CDR3 is TGTGCCAGCAGTCATGCGGACAGCCCTGACGCCTACGAGCAGTACTTC. Protein product: CASSHADSPDAYEQYF.

This clonotype appeared a few times. The chain combines TRBV28 with TRBJ1-2, with D uncertain. This CDR3 is built from 13 residues. Trimming took 5 bases from V and 4 from J, leaving 11 bases between them. Germline V lookup: CDR1 MDHEN, CDR2 SYDVKM. The CDR3 sequence: CASSPQDGYGYTF. CDR3 in DNA: TGTGCCAGCAGTCCTCAGGACGGCTATGGCTACACCTTC.

V gene TRBV3-1 combines with J gene TRBJ2-6, with D possibly being TRBD1 (6 bases). The CDR3 runs to 19 residues. The ends were cut back, 4 bases at V and 0 bases at J, with 19 bases in the middle. In germline, CDR1 is LGHDT, CDR2 YNNKEL (reference sequence). The CDR3 loop is CASSPFLGQTYSGANVLTF. The CDR3 DNA reads as TGTGCCAGCAGCCCCTTCCTCGGACAGACCTACTCTGGGGCCAACGTCCTGACTTTC. Full variable domain (outside the CDR3, taken from reference TRBV3-1 and TRBJ2-6): DTAVSQTPKYLVTQMGNDKSIKCEQNLGHDTMYWYKQDSKKFLKIMFSYNNKELIINETVPNRFSPKSPDKAHLNLHINSLELGDSAVYFCASSPFLGQTYSGANVLTFGAGSRLTVL.

CDR3 nucleotide sequence: TGTGCCAGCAGCCGGGGGGGCCCGAATGAGCAGTTCTTC. Protein sequence: CASSRGGPNEQFF. The chain uses TRBV11-3 and TRBJ2-1, with 8 bases fitting TRBD2. J lost 7 bases, V lost 5 bases, and 4 bases had no gene match. CDR1 and CDR2 (germline): SGHNT, YENEEA. This CDR3 spans 13 amino acids.